One and the same sample provided the 29 T cell receptor beta chains below, sequenced in a study of tumor and adjacent non-tumor tissue in lung cancer (dated by TCRdb to 2016 to 2019). RNA was extracted from bulk unsorted tissue and checked for quality with a NanoDrop ND-1000 and an Agilent 2100. The normal lung samples consisted of distant non-tumor tissue collected more than 3 cm from the tumor edge. Library preparation used multiplex PCR. Sequenced on an Illumina HiSeq 2500. Following protocols modified from ARM-PCR, the researchers constructed TCRbeta libraries through three rounds of nested PCR with primers (Table S4). The raw public data were reprocessed by TCRdb itself: fastp quality trimming at Q25, MiXCR clonotype calling, in-frame beta chains only. Identical CDR3 proteins give one entry, which carries the most common genes and DNA. This sample lists roughly 90,000 distinct CDR3 sequences; roughly 77% were detected once. The ten top clones hold less than 25% of the sample.

Sequencing was performed on distant non-tumor lung tissue. The receptor source for this set is a woman in her 50s with non-small cell lung cancer.

A word on this clonotype: A much larger clone lies one base from this, so it may be a read error. The chain joins TRBV5-1 to TRBJ2-1; TRBD1 or TRBD2 may be the D gene (5 bases each). Germline values: CDR1 SGHRS, CDR2 YFSETQ. There are 16 residues in the CDR3. The CDR3, as DNA: TGCGGCAGCCGAGTCCGTGGGGGAGCCGTTGGCGATGAGCAGTTCTTC. Amino acids: CGSRVRGGAVGDEQFF.

A word on this clonotype: One end of the junction does not line up with germline, which may come from a read error. The V call is TRBV30, the J call TRBJ2-6; TRBD1 or TRBD2 may be the D gene (5 bases each). This CDR3 comprises 15 residues. Per the germline V gene, CDR1 is GTSNPN and CDR2 is SVGIG (reference sequence). The CDR3 DNA is TGTGCCTGGAGTGGAGGGACGCTTGGGGCCAATGTCCTGACTTTC. Translated: CAWSGGTLGANVLTF.

For this clonotype: A much larger clone differs by one base, so this may be a read error. V is TRBV20-1 and J is TRBJ1-5; D call uncertain. The CDR3 covers 14 residues. The germline CDR1 and CDR2 sequences are DFQATT and SNEGSKA (reference sequence). V gave up 1 base and J gave up 6 bases, with 13 bases separating them. This CDR3 reads CSARVTEGGQPQHF. Here the CDR3 DNA reads TGCAGTGCTAGAGTGACGGAGGGAGGTCAGCCCCAGCATTTT.

As concerns this clonotype: Relative to the germline gene, one junction end is altered; a read error may explain this. This chain connects TRBV11-2 to TRBJ2-1; D call uncertain. Germline V gives CDR1 SGHAT, CDR2 FQNNGV. The CDR3 has 16 residues. The CDR3 loop is CASTLRAKSSCNEQFF. As DNA, the CDR3 is TGTGCCAGCACCTTACGAGCGAAATCCTCCTGCAATGAGCAGTTCTTC.

At least ten counts were recorded for this clonotype. A much larger clone differs from this one at a single base, so this may be a read error. This chain links TRBV12-3 or TRBV12-4 with TRBJ1-1, with a tentative D call TRBD1 (6 bases). This CDR3 comprises 14 residues. CDR3: CASSFLGQNTEASF. In DNA form, the CDR3 reads TGTGCCAGCAGTTTTCTTGGACAGAACACTGAAGCTTCCTTT.

This clonotype has a handful of counts. Here the CDR3 omits its conserved ending phenylalanine or tryptophan, so a read error is the likely source. J is TRBJ2-1 and V is TRBV20-1, with 11 bases identical to TRBD2. The germline V gene encodes CDR1 DFQATT and CDR2 SNEGSKA (reference sequence). This CDR3 contains 14 residues. Unmatched junction bases numbered 3, after V lost 5 bases and J lost 3 bases. The CDR3 nucleotides read TGCAGTGCTGCGGGACTAGCGGACTACAATGAGCAGTTCTCC. It is translated as CSAAGLADYNEQFS.

J is TRBJ2-3 and V is TRBV20-1, with D uncertain. The CDR3 length is 15 residues. CDR1 and CDR2 (germline): DFQATT, SNEGSKA (reference sequence). V lost 0 bases and J 4 bases, leaving 14 bases between the germline ends. CDR3 loop: CSARDGTDFADTQYF. The DNA of the CDR3 is TGCAGTGCTAGAGATGGAACAGACTTCGCAGATACGCAGTATTTT.

Note on this clonotype: This CDR3 is missing its conserved last phenylalanine or tryptophan, likely due to a read error. The genes are TRBV6-5 and TRBJ2-1, with 7 bases lining up with TRBD1. The CDR3 has 15 amino acids. Germline lookup yields CDR1 MNHEY and CDR2 SVGAGI. In nucleotides, the CDR3 is TGTGCCAGCAGTTATTCGGACAGGATTTACAATGAACAGTTCATC. Its translation: CASSYSDRIYNEQFI.

As for this clonotype: One end of the junction varies from germline; a read error may be responsible. The chain recombines TRBV6-5 with TRBJ1-2, with D maybe TRBD1 (6 bases). Germline CDR1 and CDR2: MNHEY and SVGAGI. The CDR3 is made up of 16 amino acids. The CDR3 coding sequence is TGTGTCACCCTCTTTTCGGGGGCAGGAGCTAACTATGGCTACGCCTTC. As protein: CVTLFSGAGANYGYAF.

Comments on this clonotype: Here the CDR3 omits its conserved ending phenylalanine or tryptophan, so a read error is the likely source. This chain joins TRBV6-1 and TRBJ2-6; D possibly corresponds to TRBD2 (7 bases). From germline, CDR1 is MNHNS and CDR2 SASEGT. CDR3 size: 17 residues. Here the CDR3 reads CPCSEVGGGVGANVLTI. The CDR3 DNA is TGTCCCTGCAGTGAAGTGGGAGGGGGTGTTGGGGCCAACGTCCTGACTATC.

V is TRBV11-3 and J is TRBJ1-2; maybe TRBD1 (5 bases). Germline CDR1 and CDR2: SGHNT and YENEEA. This CDR3 spans 13 amino acids. V was trimmed by 4 bases and J by 3 bases, leaving 9 bases between them. The CDR3 sequence: CASSSGGYYGYTF. CDR3 nucleotides: TGTGCCAGCAGCTCCGGGGGATACTATGGCTACACCTTC.

J is TRBJ1-2 and V is TRBV11-2; possible D gene TRBD1, 6 bases. Germline V gives CDR1 SGHAT, CDR2 FQNNGV. This CDR3 comprises 15 residues. The ends were cut back, 4 bases at V and 3 bases at J, with 15 bases in the middle. CDR3 region: CASSSRNEGDYGYTF. Written as DNA, the CDR3 is TGTGCCAGCAGCTCACGAAACGAGGGGGACTATGGCTACACCTTC.

Of note for this clonotype: A junction boundary mismatches the germline segment, possibly from a read error. The CDR3 sequence: CASSLDTSIEQFF. The CDR3 coding sequence is TGTGCCAGTAGCTTAGATACTAGCATTGAGCAGTTCTTC. This chain joins TRBV7-8 and TRBJ2-1, with D perhaps matching TRBD2 (6 bases). The CDR3 consists of 13 residues. CDR1 SGHVS and CDR2 FQNEAQ come from the germline V gene.

This clonotype was seen only once. No conserved phenylalanine or tryptophan is present at the end of the CDR3, so a read error is the likely explanation. This chain joins TRBV6-2 or TRBV6-3 and TRBJ2-1, with 7 bases that match TRBD1. Germline CDR1 MNHEY, CDR2 SVGEGT. V shed 6 bases, J shed 0 bases, and the junction held 5 bases outside the gene matches. The CDR3 runs 15 residues. CDR3 in DNA: TGTGCCAGCAGCCTCCGGGACAGCTCCTACAATGAGCAGTTCTTA. The encoded protein is CASSLRDSSYNEQFL.

The sample holds one count of this clonotype. The chain employs TRBV6-1 and TRBJ1-6; D is uncertain. Germline assignment: CDR1 MNHNS and CDR2 SASEGT. The V end lost 8 bases, the J end lost 8 bases, and 13 bases lay between the germline ends. The CDR3 length is 13 residues. This CDR3 reads CASSRLNDSPLHF. The CDR3 coding sequence is TGTGCCAGCTCGCGACTTAATGATTCACCCCTCCACTTT.

The V and J genes are TRBV12-3 or TRBV12-4 and TRBJ2-7; 9 bases are shared with TRBD2. The CDR3 totals 14 residues. CDR3: CVGSLGGREFEQYF. Here the CDR3 DNA reads TGTGTCGGCAGTTTAGGCGGGAGGGAATTCGAGCAGTACTTC.

This clonotype occurred many times. The genes are TRBV5-1 and TRBJ2-3; no firm D call. Germline lookup yields CDR1 SGHRS and CDR2 YFSETQ. This CDR3 is built from 14 residues. V gave up 4 bases and J gave up 1 base, with 10 bases separating them. CDR3 region: CASSPSTGTDTQYF. CDR3 sequence (DNA): TGCGCCAGCAGCCCATCGACGGGCACAGATACGCAGTATTTT.

A remark on this clonotype: An end of the junction does not agree with germline; a read error may underlie this. This rearrangement joins TRBV6-5 to TRBJ2-3; 7 nucleotides line up with TRBD2. Germline V gene data show CDR1 as MNHEY and CDR2 as SVGAGI. CDR3 length: 15 amino acids. CDR3 coding DNA: TGTGCCAGCAGATACTGGCTAGCGGACACAGATACGCAGTACTTT. This codes for CASRYWLADTDTQYF.

V is TRBV30 and J is TRBJ2-3; D may match TRBD1 or TRBD2 (5 bases each). V was cut by 2 bases and J by 0 bases, with 24 bases left in between. Germline CDR1 is GTSNPN and CDR2 is SVGIG (reference sequence). CDR3 size: 19 residues. CDR3 nucleotides: TGTGCCTGGAGTATACAGGACTGGAGATTACCCTTTAGCACAGATACGCAGTATTTT. Translating it yields CAWSIQDWRLPFSTDTQYF.

The rearrangement uses TRBV6-6 and TRBJ1-3; 7 bases align to TRBD1. CDR3 length: 15 residues. CDR1 MNHNY and CDR2 SVGAGI come from the germline V gene (reference sequence). V was clipped by 4 bases and J by 13 bases; unmatched bases: 16. The CDR3 DNA reads TGTGCCAGCAGTTCATGGACAGGTGGTGGAAACAAAATATATTTT. Its translation is CASSSWTGGGNKIYF.

The rearrangement uses TRBV11-2 and TRBJ2-1; TRBD1 agrees at 9 bases. V gave up 0 bases and J gave up 13 bases; unmatched junction bases: 13. Germline-derived CDR1 and CDR2 are SGHAT and FQNNGV. This CDR3 has 16 residues. CDR3 bases: TGTGCCAGCAGCTTAGAGGCGGGACAGGGTACGAACGAACAGTTCTTC. Its protein is CASSLEAGQGTNEQFF.

This clonotype was recorded only once. At one boundary the junction diverges from the germline segment, which might be a read error. V usage is TRBV11-2 and J usage is TRBJ2-3; tentative D call: TRBD2 (5 bases). The CDR3 runs to 14 residues. Germline V gene data show CDR1 as SGHAT and CDR2 as FQNNGV. The CDR3 sequence is CASSLRTDTDMQFF. The CDR3 DNA sequence: TGTGCCAGCAGCTTAAGGACTGACACAGATATGCAGTTTTTT.

This clonotype was counted a single time. The chain links TRBV29-1 to TRBJ1-4; no definite D call. The CDR3 contains 13 residues. Germline CDR1 SQVTM, CDR2 ANQGSEA. The CDR3 is CIVAGPTNEKLFF. For the CDR3, the DNA is TGCATCGTGGCTGGACCGACTAATGAAAAACTGTTTTTT. Combining the CDR3 with reference TRBV29-1 and TRBJ1-4 gives the whole variable domain SAVISQKPSRDICQRGTSLTIQCQVDSQVTMMFWYRQQPGQSLTLIATANQGSEATYESGFVIDKFPISRPNLTFSTLTVSNMSPEDSSIYLCIVAGPTNEKLFFGSGTQLSVL.

Worth noting for this clonotype: At one end the junction does not follow the germline gene, possibly because of a read error. The rearrangement uses TRBV6-1 and TRBJ1-5; D perhaps matches TRBD2 (5 bases). The end of the DNA is better explained by TRBJ2-3, so the J call may be wrong. Germline CDR1 MNHNS, CDR2 SASEGT. The length of the CDR3 is 15 residues. As DNA, the CDR3 is TGTACCAGCAGTGCAGAGGGATTCGGCAATCAGCCCCAGTATTTT. This sequence encodes CTSSAEGFGNQPQYF.

A few counts support this clonotype. The chain carries TRBV2 and TRBJ2-7; tentative D call: TRBD1 (5 bases). Trimming stripped 5 bases from V and 7 bases from J, with 12 bases between. This CDR3 is 12 amino acids long. CDR1 is SNHLY, CDR2 FYNNEI, per germline. The CDR3 region is CASSRQSCEQYF. The CDR3 nucleotides read TGTGCCAGCAGTAGACAGTCCTGTGAGCAGTACTTC. Complete variable domain (other parts from reference TRBV2 and TRBJ2-7): EPEVTQTPSHQVTQMGQEVILRCVPISNHLYFYWYRQILGQKVEFLVSFYNNEISEKSEIFDDQFSVERPDGSNFTLKIRSTKLEDSAMYFCASSRQSCEQYFGPGTRLTVT.

Concerning this clonotype itself: A read error is possible here, since a much larger clone lies one base away. The rearrangement links TRBV28 to TRBJ1-3; 10 bases are a match to TRBD1. This CDR3 is 15 amino acids long. The V gene's germline CDR1 is MDHEN and CDR2 SYDVKM. CDR3 protein: CAISTGTGVGNTIYF. CDR3 in DNA: TGTGCCATCAGTACCGGGACAGGGGTTGGAAACACCATATATTTT.

Worth noting for this clonotype: Without the conserved terminal phenylalanine or tryptophan, this CDR3 likely stems from a read error. V usage is TRBV6-1 and J usage is TRBJ2-1; a possible D gene is TRBD1 (5 bases). Looked up from germline, CDR1 is MNHNS and CDR2 is SASEGT. This CDR3 is built from 12 residues. CDR3: CASSEQTQGQFL. Written as DNA, the CDR3 is TGTGCTAGCAGTGAACAGACCCAGGGGCAGTTCCTC.

J is TRBJ2-3 and V is TRBV6-2 or TRBV6-3, with D uncertain. The J call may be faulty, since TRBJ1-5 better matches the DNA end. The CDR3 has 16 amino acids. CDR1 is MNHEY and CDR2 is SVGEGT in the germline V gene. CDR3 residues: CASTILARPSTDMQHF. CDR3 bases: TGTGCCAGCACCATACTAGCGAGGCCTAGCACAGATATGCAGCATTTT.

As concerns this clonotype: Germline and junction disagree at one end, which may indicate a read error. V is TRBV4-1 and J is TRBJ2-2, with D perhaps TRBD1 (6 bases). This CDR3 comprises 18 residues. Looked up from germline, CDR1 is MGHRA and CDR2 is YSYEKL. Here the CDR3 DNA reads TGCGCAAGCAGCCGCCGAGATCAAGGTTGGGGGCCAAGCGGGGAGCTGTTTTTT. It translates to CASSRRDQGWGPSGELFF.